The next 8 T cell receptor beta chains were all read from a single sample in a study of T-cell reconstitution after alpha-beta-depleted transplantation in children. Preparation of the TCRbeta library was carried out with unique molecular identifiers. TCRdb analysed the PCR reads with MiXCR anew, one entry per CDR3 protein. The sample contains a few hundred thousand distinct CDR3 sequences, over 10% of which appear only once. The sequenced sample was PBMCs, mostly from graft donor cells, obtained 360 days after TCRalphabeta/CD19-depleted stem cell transplant. The receptors were sampled from a male patient aged 10 to 17 who had a stem cell transplant for acute myeloid leukemia, so the T cells may come from the graft donor.

J is TRBJ2-4 and V is TRBV2; maybe TRBD1 (5 bases). Trimming left V 7 bases short and J 5 bases short, with 18 bases between. This CDR3 contains 15 residues. In germline, CDR1 is SNHLY, CDR2 FYNNEI. For the CDR3, the DNA is TGTGCCAGCACACCCTTTTCAGGGCTTCAAAACATTCAGTACTTC. This codes for CASTPFSGLQNIQYF.

This clonotype was seen more than once but under ten times. This sequence joins TRBV14 and TRBJ2-7, with a possible D match to TRBD2 (6 bases). Germline CDR1 SGHDN, CDR2 FVKESK. V was shortened by 1 base and J by 5 bases, with 30 bases between the two germline ends. The CDR3 is 20 amino acids. The CDR3 region has the DNA TGTGCCAGCAGCCAAGCACCACGTTTTTACGGGCTAGCGAACGGGGACGAGCAGTACTTC. The encoded protein is CASSQAPRFYGLANGDEQYF.

The V call is TRBV4-3, the J call TRBJ2-1; 8 nucleotides line up with TRBD2. The CDR3 consists of 17 residues. V gave up 1 base and J gave up 9 bases; unmatched junction bases: 14. CDR1 LGHNA and CDR2 YSLEER come from the germline V gene. The CDR3 sequence is CASSQGIAGFVGLEQFF. The CDR3 DNA follows: TGCGCCAGCAGCCAAGGGATAGCGGGATTCGTCGGACTTGAGCAGTTCTTC.

The sample holds many counts of this clonotype. The chain is built from TRBV29-1 and TRBJ2-5, with 10 positions matching TRBD2. The germline CDR1 and CDR2 sequences are SQVTM and ANQGSEA. The CDR3 length is 14 residues. J lost 4 bases, V lost 3 bases, and 5 bases had no gene match. The CDR3: CSVEGLARGETQYF. The CDR3 DNA follows: TGCAGCGTTGAGGGACTAGCGAGGGGAGAGACCCAGTACTTC.

This clonotype was seen ten or more times. This sequence joins TRBV7-9 and TRBJ2-2; TRBD1 matches at 9 bases. Trimming took 5 bases from V and 4 from J; bases not matched to a gene: 5. Germline CDR1 is SEHNR and CDR2 is FQNEAQ (reference sequence). The CDR3 has 15 amino acids. The CDR3 DNA reads TGTGCCAGCAGCCTCGGGACAGGGAGCACCGGGGAGCTGTTTTTT. Protein product: CASSLGTGSTGELFF.

This chain uses TRBV24-1 with TRBJ2-5; TRBD1 is a possible D gene (5 bases). V was trimmed by 4 bases and J by 5 bases, leaving 19 bases between them. In germline, CDR1 is KGHDR, CDR2 SFDVKD. CDR3 length: 16 residues. CDR3 nucleotides: TGTGCCACCAGTGAGCCCCGGCGGCAGGGAAGCGAGACCCAGTACTTC. Protein: CATSEPRRQGSETQYF.

This clonotype was counted between two and nine times. The gene calls are TRBV12-3 or TRBV12-4 and TRBJ2-2, with 7 positions matching TRBD2. The CDR3 is 15 amino acids. The junction had 14 bases not matched to a gene; V was cut back by 7 bases and J by 9 bases. The CDR3 protein is CASTVAGPAGRELFF. The CDR3 nucleotides are TGTGCCAGCACCGTAGCGGGTCCGGCCGGCCGGGAGCTGTTTTTT.

This clonotype has at least ten counts. The rearrangement joins TRBV5-1 to TRBJ2-1; 9 nucleotides agree with TRBD2. After removal of 0 bases from V and 5 bases from J, the junction contained 6 bases not matched to a gene. The V gene's germline CDR1 is SGHRS and CDR2 YFSETQ. This CDR3 has 16 residues. The DNA of the CDR3 is TGCGCCAGCAGCTTGGGTCCTAGCGGGACTGACAATGAGCAGTTCTTC. This gives the protein CASSLGPSGTDNEQFF.